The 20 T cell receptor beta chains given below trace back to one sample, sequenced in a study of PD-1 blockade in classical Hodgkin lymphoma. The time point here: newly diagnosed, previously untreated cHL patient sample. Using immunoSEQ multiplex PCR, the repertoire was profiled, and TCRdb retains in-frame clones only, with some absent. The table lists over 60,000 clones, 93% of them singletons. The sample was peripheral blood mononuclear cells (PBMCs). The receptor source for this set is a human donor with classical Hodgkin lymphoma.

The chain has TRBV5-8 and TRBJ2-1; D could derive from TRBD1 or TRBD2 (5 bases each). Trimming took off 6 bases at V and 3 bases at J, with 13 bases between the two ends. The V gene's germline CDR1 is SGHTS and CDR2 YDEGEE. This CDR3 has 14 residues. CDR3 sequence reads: CASTMGRLYNEQFF. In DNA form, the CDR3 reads TGTGCCAGCACCATGGGACGTCTCTACAATGAGCAGTTCTTC.

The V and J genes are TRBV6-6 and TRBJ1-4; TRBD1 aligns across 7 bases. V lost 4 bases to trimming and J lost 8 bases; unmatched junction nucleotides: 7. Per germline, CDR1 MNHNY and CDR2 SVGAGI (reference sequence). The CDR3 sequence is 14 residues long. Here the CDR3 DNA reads TGTGCCAGCAGTTTTGACAGGGTGGGAGAAAAACTGTTTTTT. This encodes CASSFDRVGEKLFF.

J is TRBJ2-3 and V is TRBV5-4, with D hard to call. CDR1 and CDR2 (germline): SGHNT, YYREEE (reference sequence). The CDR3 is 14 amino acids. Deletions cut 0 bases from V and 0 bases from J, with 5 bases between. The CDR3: CASSLDPSTDTQYF. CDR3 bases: TGTGCCAGCAGCTTGGATCCTAGCACAGATACGCAGTATTTT.

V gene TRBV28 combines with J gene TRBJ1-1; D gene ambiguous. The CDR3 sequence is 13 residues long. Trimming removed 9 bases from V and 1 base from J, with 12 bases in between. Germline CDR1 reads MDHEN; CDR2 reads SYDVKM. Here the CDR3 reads CASETIPNTEAFF. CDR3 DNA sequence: TGTGCCAGTGAAACCATTCCGAACACTGAAGCTTTCTTT.

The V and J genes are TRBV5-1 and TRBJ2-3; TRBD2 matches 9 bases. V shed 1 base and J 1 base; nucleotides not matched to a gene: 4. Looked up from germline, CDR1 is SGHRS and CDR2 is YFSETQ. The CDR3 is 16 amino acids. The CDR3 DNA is TGCGCCAGCAGCTTGACAGCGGGGGGCCGCACAGATACGCAGTATTTT. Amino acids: CASSLTAGGRTDTQYF.

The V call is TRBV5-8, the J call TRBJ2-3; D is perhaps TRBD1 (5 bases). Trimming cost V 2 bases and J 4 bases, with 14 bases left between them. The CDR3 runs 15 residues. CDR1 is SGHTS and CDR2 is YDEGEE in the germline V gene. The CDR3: CASSFRQGRSDTQYF. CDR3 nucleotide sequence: TGTGCCAGCAGCTTCAGGCAGGGCCGTTCAGATACGCAGTATTTT.

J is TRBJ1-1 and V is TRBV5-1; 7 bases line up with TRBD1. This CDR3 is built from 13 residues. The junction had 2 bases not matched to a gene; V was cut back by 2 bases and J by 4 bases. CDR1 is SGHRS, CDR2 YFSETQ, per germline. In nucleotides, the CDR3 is TGCGCCAGCAGCTTTCCAGGGGGCACTGAAGCTTTCTTT. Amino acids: CASSFPGGTEAFF.

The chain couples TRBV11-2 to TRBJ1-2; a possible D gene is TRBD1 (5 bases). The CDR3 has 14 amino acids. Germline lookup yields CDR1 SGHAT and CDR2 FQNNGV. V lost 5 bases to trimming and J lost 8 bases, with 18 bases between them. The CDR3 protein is CASSPAGTFRGYTF. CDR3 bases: TGTGCCAGCAGCCCCGCAGGGACCTTCAGGGGCTACACCTTC.

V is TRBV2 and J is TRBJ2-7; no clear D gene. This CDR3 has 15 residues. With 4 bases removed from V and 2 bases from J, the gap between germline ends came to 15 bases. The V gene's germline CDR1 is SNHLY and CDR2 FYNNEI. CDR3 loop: CASSGPGDLPYEQYF. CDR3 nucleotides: TGTGCCAGCAGTGGTCCGGGCGATCTCCCCTACGAGCAGTACTTC.

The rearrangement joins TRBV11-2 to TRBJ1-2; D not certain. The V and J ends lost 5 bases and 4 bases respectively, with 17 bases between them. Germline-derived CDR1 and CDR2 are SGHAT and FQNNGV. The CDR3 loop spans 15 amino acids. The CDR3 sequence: CASSTALRVPYGYTF. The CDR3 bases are TGTGCCAGCAGCACAGCATTGAGGGTCCCCTATGGCTACACCTTC. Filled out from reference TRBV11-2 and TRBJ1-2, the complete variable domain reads EAGVAQSPRYKIIEKRQSVAFWCNPISGHATLYWYQQILGQGPKLLIQFQNNGVVDDSQLPKDRFSAERLKGVDSTLKIQPAKLEDSAVYLCASSTALRVPYGYTFGSGTRLTVV.

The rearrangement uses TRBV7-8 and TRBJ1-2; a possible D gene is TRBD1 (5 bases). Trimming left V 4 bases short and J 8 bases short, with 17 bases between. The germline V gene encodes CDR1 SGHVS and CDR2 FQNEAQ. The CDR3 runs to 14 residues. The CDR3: CASSYDGAGYGYTF. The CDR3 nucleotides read TGTGCCAGCAGCTACGACGGGGCCGGGTACGGCTACACCTTC.

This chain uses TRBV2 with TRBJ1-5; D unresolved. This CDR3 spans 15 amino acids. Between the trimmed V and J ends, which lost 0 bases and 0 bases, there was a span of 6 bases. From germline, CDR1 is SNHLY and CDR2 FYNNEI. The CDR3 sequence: CASSEAGNSNQPQHF. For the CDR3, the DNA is TGTGCCAGCAGTGAAGCGGGGAATAGCAATCAGCCCCAGCATTTT.

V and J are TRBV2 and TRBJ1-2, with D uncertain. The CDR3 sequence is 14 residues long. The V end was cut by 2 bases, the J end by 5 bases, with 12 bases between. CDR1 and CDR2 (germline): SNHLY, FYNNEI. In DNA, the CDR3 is TGTGCCAGCAGTGAATTAGGACGGCTGTATGGCTACACCTTC. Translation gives CASSELGRLYGYTF.

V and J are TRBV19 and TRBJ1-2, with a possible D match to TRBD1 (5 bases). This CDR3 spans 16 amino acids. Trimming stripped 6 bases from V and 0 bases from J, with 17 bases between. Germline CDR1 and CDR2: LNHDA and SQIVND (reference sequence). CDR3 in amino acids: CASSPPRAVPNYGYTF. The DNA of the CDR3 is TGTGCCAGTAGCCCCCCCAGGGCAGTGCCTAACTATGGCTACACCTTC.

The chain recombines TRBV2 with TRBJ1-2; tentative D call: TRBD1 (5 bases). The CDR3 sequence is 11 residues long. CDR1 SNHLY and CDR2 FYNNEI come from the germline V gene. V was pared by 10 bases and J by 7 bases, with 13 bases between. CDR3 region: CATQGFLGYTF. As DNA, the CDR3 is TGTGCCACTCAGGGTTTCCTTGGCTACACCTTC.

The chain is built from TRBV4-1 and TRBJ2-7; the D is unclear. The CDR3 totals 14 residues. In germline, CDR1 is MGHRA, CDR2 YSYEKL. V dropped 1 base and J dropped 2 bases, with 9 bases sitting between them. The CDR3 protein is CASSQVGPPYEQYF. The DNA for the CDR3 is TGCGCCAGCAGCCAAGTAGGCCCCCCCTACGAGCAGTACTTC.

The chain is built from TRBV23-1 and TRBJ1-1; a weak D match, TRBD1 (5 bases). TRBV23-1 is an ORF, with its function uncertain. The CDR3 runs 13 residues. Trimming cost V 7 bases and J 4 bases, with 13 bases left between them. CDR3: CASKRDCGTEAFF. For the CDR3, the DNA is TGCGCCAGCAAGAGGGACTGTGGCACTGAAGCTTTCTTT.

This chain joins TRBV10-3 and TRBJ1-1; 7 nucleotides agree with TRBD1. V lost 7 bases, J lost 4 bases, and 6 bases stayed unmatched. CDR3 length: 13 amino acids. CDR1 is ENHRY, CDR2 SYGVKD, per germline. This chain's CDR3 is CAITEAGGTEAFF. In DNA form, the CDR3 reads TGTGCCATCACCGAAGCAGGGGGCACTGAAGCTTTCTTT.

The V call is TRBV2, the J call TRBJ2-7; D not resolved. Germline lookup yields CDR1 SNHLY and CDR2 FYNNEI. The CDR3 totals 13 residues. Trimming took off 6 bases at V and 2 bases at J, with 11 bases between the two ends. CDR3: CASRDLTTYEQYF. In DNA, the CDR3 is TGTGCCAGCAGGGATCTCACAACCTACGAGCAGTACTTC.

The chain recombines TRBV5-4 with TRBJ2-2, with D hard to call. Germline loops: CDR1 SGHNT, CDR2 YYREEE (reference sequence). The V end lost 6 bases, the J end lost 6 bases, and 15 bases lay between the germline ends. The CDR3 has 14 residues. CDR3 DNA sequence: TGTGCCAGCACCTCCCTATTGAGATCCGGGGAGCTGTTTTTT. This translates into CASTSLLRSGELFF.